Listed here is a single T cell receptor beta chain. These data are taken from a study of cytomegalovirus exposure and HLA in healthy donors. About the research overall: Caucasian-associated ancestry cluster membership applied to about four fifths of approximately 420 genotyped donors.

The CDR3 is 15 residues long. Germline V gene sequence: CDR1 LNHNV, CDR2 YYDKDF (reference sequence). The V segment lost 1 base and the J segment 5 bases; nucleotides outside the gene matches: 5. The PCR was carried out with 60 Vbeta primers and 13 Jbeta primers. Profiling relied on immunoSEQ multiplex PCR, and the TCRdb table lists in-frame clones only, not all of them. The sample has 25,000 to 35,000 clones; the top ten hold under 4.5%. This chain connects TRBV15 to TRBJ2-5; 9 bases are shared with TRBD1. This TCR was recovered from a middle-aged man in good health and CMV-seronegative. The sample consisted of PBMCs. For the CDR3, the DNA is TGTGCCACCAGCAGAGGAGGACAGGGGACGGAGACCCAGTACTTC. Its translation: CATSRGGQGTETQYF.